This TCR beta chain was sequenced during a study of blood T cell repertoires in COVID-19. For the study at large: Whether acute or convalescent, the COVID-19 samples came from the United States, Italy and Spain.

The V end lost 4 bases, the J end lost 7 bases, and 10 bases lay between the germline ends. Germline CDR1 is LGHDT and CDR2 is YNNKEL (reference sequence). The CDR3 sequence is 13 residues long. This clone was recorded once. In the original processing: Amplification of reference gene primers was used by the study to estimate nucleated cell counts. Measured with immunoSEQ multiplex PCR; TCRdb has only the in-frame clones, and not every one. V, J and clone size are taken as reported in that table, and D and trimming were inferred from the DNA itself. The sample includes roughly 180,000 clones, around 85% of them seen just once. The study drew participants aged about 18 to 95 years from about two dozen US areas.

The source of this sequence is a man aged 35-49 years who had recovered from COVID-19. The sample comprised PBMCs or T cells enriched from blood (not recorded which). The rearrangement uses TRBV3-1 (or the pseudogene TRBV3-2) and TRBJ2-2; D is undetermined. CDR3 residues: CASSLLSGGELFF. CDR3 sequence (DNA): TGTGCCAGCAGCCTCCTTAGTGGCGGGGAGCTGTTTTTT.